A single sample gave rise to the 5 T cell receptor beta chains below, sequenced in a study of beta chain features in type 1 diabetes. Of the isolated RNA, all was reverse transcribed, and so the sequenced material was expressed TCRB transcripts. The assay was immunoSEQ multiplex PCR, and TCRdb's table has in-frame clones only and misses some. The table includes nearly 250,000 clones, roughly an eighth detected once. The specimen sequenced was naive CD4+ T cells from blood. Every receptor here comes from a woman aged 40 to 50 in good health.

CDR3 DNA sequence: TGTGCCAGCAGCGTTATGGGGGGGTACAATGAGCAGTTCTTC. Its protein product is CASSVMGGYNEQFF. The V call is TRBV9, the J call TRBJ2-1; the match to TRBD2 covers 7 bases. Germline CDR1 SGDLS, CDR2 YYNGEE. The V gene end was trimmed by 2 bases and the J gene end by 4 bases; junction bases not matched to a gene: 3. This CDR3 spans 14 amino acids.

V usage is TRBV18 and J usage is TRBJ1-6; no reliable D call. This CDR3 is built from 14 residues. V shed 3 bases and J shed 7 bases, with 10 bases lying between them. Germline CDR1 is KGHSH and CDR2 is LQKENI. The CDR3 DNA reads TGTGCCAGCTCACCCTCGCCGGGGAATTCACCCCTCCACTTT. This encodes CASSPSPGNSPLHF.

This clone has just a few counts. The V and J genes are TRBV7-8 and TRBJ1-3; 9 bases line up with TRBD1. There are 16 residues in the CDR3. J was trimmed by 2 bases and V by 5 bases; bases with no gene match: 7. The germline V gene encodes CDR1 SGHVS and CDR2 FQNEAQ. CDR3 nucleotide sequence: TGTGCCAGCAGCGTACGGGACAGGGACACTGGAAACACCATATATTTT. Encoded protein: CASSVRDRDTGNTIYF.

This clone was counted between two and nine times. The CDR3 reads CASSAWDFFMNTEAFF. CDR3 DNA sequence: TGTGCCAGCAGCGCTTGGGACTTTTTCATGAACACTGAAGCTTTCTTT. The V gene is TRBV21-1, the J gene TRBJ1-1. TRBV21-1 is noted as a pseudogene. The CDR3 sequence is 16 residues long.

This chain joins TRBV27 and TRBJ2-1; the D gene is possibly TRBD1 (6 bases). V shed 3 bases and J shed 0 bases, with 9 bases lying between them. The CDR3 has 15 residues. Germline CDR1 and CDR2: MNHEY and SMNVEV (reference sequence). In nucleotides, the CDR3 is TGTGCCAGCAGTTTGACAGGTTACTCCTACAATGAGCAGTTCTTC. This translates into CASSLTGYSYNEQFF.